A single sample is the source of the 11 T cell receptor beta chains below, sequenced in a study of Graves' ophthalmopathy and Graves' hyperthyroidism. The authors amplified TCR beta CDR3 regions, and they did so from RNA transcripts for repertoire sequencing. In the first round, RT-PCR was carried out with HTBI primers, and a multiplex PCR formed the second round. TCRdb reprocessed the multiplex PCR reads with MiXCR, giving one entry per CDR3 protein. The table lists hundreds of thousands of distinct CDR3 sequences, 20% to 25% of them singletons. Sequencing was carried out using peripheral blood. The receptor set was obtained from a woman aged 18-30 years with stable Graves' hyperthyroidism.

This clonotype was seen ten or more times. V is TRBV20-1 and J is TRBJ2-7, with 12 positions matching TRBD2. CDR1 is DFQATT and CDR2 is SNEGSKA in the germline V gene (reference sequence). V lost 0 bases to trimming and J lost 2 bases; unmatched junction nucleotides: 5. The CDR3 has 16 amino acids. CDR3 DNA sequence: TGCAGTGCTAGAGATCTAGGACTAGCGGGACCCTACGAGCAGTACTTC. Its translation: CSARDLGLAGPYEQYF.

This clonotype has at least ten counts. V and J are TRBV6-2 or TRBV6-3 and TRBJ2-7; 11 positions match TRBD1. V lost 6 bases and J lost 4; bases outside the gene matches: 5. The CDR3 has 14 residues. The germline V gene has CDR1 MNHEY and CDR2 SVGEGT. The CDR3 sequence: CASRRTGGLYEQYF. CDR3 DNA sequence: TGTGCCAGCAGAAGGACAGGGGGCCTTTACGAGCAGTACTTC.

This clonotype appeared many times. The junction departs from germline at one end; a sequencing error may be responsible. The genes are TRBV7-7 and TRBJ2-2, with 10 bases that match TRBD2. From germline, CDR1 is SSHAT and CDR2 FNYEAQ (reference sequence). This CDR3 has 16 amino acids. The CDR3 protein is CASSSGLAANTGELFF. DNA for the CDR3: TGTGCTAGCAGCTCAGGACTAGCGGCGAACACCGGGGAGCTGTTTTTT.

The chain recombines TRBV11-1 with TRBJ1-1; maybe TRBD1 (5 bases). V shed 5 bases and J shed 0 bases, with 16 bases lying between them. The CDR3 sequence is 16 residues long. CDR1 SGHAT and CDR2 FQDESV come from the germline V gene (reference sequence). In nucleotides, the CDR3 is TGTGCCAGCAGCGGGCCCCGGGGACGGATGAACACTGAAGCTTTCTTT. The encoded protein is CASSGPRGRMNTEAFF.

This clonotype was seen repeatedly, ten times or more. This chain links TRBV14 with TRBJ2-2; D is undetermined. The germline V and J ends were trimmed by 1 base and 5 bases, with 14 bases remaining between them. The CDR3 has 16 amino acids. CDR1 is SGHDN and CDR2 is FVKESK in the germline V gene. CDR3 DNA: TGTGCCAGCAGCCAAGGCGCGACACTACTTACCGGGGAGCTGTTTTTT. Translating it yields CASSQGATLLTGELFF.

This clonotype was seen a few times. This sequence joins TRBV20-1 and TRBJ1-2; D possibly corresponds to TRBD1 (5 bases). V gave up 5 bases and J gave up 3 bases, with 19 bases separating them. The CDR3 has 15 residues. Germline CDR1 DFQATT, CDR2 SNEGSKA (reference sequence). CDR3 bases: TGCAGTGCTCTCCTCGGGGCCGGTTGGGACTATGGCTACACCTTC. Its translation: CSALLGAGWDYGYTF.

The table lists this clonotype with a count of one. This chain connects TRBV7-2 to TRBJ2-7, with TRBD2 as a possible D gene (7 bases). Per germline, CDR1 SGHTA and CDR2 FQGNSA. The CDR3 totals 14 residues. Trimming shortened V by 5 bases and J by 2 bases, and 13 bases separated the two germline ends. CDR3 amino acids: CASSEGGGPYEQYF. The CDR3, as DNA: TGTGCCAGCAGCGAAGGGGGGGGCCCCTACGAGCAGTACTTC.

This clonotype appeared many times. The V call is TRBV7-2, the J call TRBJ2-5; 14 bases fit TRBD2. Germline V gene sequence: CDR1 SGHTA, CDR2 FQGNSA. The CDR3 has 19 amino acids. The trim removed 5 bases at V and 2 bases at J, leaving 13 bases unmatched. The DNA for the CDR3 is TGTGCCAGCAGCCCCATACGGACTAGCGGGAGGCGATATCAAGAGACCCAGTACTTC. Its protein product is CASSPIRTSGRRYQETQYF.

The sample holds many counts of this clonotype. The chain uses TRBV12-3 or TRBV12-4 and TRBJ2-7, with unresolved D. Trimming shortened V by 8 bases and J by 1 base, and 6 bases separated the two germline ends. The CDR3 runs 11 residues. The CDR3 DNA reads as TGTGCCAGCGGAAATTCCTACGAGCAGTACTTC. This codes for CASGNSYEQYF.

This clonotype was seen ten or more times. This rearrangement joins TRBV3-1 to TRBJ2-4, with D perhaps assigned TRBD1 or TRBD2 (5 bases each). V dropped 0 bases and J dropped 6 bases, with 15 bases sitting between them. The germline gives CDR1 LGHDT, CDR2 YNNKEL (reference sequence). The CDR3 covers 16 residues. The CDR3 DNA is TGTGCCAGCAGCCAAGAGGGTGTGGGGGTTGGAAACATTCAGTACTTC. Translated, it gives CASSQEGVGVGNIQYF. Full variable domain (rest looked up from reference TRBV3-1 and TRBJ2-4): DTAVSQTPKYLVTQMGNDKSIKCEQNLGHDTMYWYKQDSKKFLKIMFSYNNKELIINETVPNRFSPKSPDKAHLNLHINSLELGDSAVYFCASSQEGVGVGNIQYFGAGTRLSVL.

This clonotype came up many times. This chain uses TRBV6-1 with TRBJ2-5, with 10 bases that match TRBD1. The CDR3 sequence is 15 residues long. Germline V CDR1 and CDR2: MNHNS, SASEGT. The V and J ends lost 6 bases and 6 bases, in that order; junction bases with no gene match: 10. CDR3 residues: CASRETGGIQQTQYF. CDR3 nucleotide sequence: TGTGCCAGCAGAGAGACAGGGGGCATTCAACAGACCCAGTACTTC.